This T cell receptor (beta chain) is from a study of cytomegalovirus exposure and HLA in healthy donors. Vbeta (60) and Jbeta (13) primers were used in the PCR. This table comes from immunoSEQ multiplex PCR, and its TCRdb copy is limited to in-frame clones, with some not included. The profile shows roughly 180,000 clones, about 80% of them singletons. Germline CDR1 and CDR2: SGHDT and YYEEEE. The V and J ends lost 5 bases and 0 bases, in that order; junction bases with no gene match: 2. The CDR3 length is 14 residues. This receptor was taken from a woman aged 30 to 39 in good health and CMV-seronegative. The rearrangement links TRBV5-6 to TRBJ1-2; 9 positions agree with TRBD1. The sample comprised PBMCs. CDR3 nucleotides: TGTGCCAGCAGTCGGACAGGGGCTAACTATGGCTACACCTTC. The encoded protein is CASSRTGANYGYTF.